This T cell receptor (beta chain) was captured in a study of siplizumab effects on memory and regulatory T cells. Produced via immunoSEQ multiplex PCR; TCRdb's table is partial and in-frame only. The table shows more than 85,000 clones, with around 94% occurring only once. V lost 7 bases to trimming and J lost 5 bases; unmatched junction nucleotides: 12. CDR3 size: 17 residues. CDR1 and CDR2 (germline): SGHVS, FQNEAQ. A note on this clone: No antigen is known for it.

Study-level results: Alloreactive sequences traceable to unstimulated CD4+ memory cells declined significantly under siplizumab. Proliferating siplizumab-cultured Tregs lacked confirmed suppressive function. Naive T cells apparently outstripped memory cells in diversity and seemed major alloresponse contributors.

V usage is TRBV7-8 and J usage is TRBJ2-2; 11 bases are shared with TRBD2. Sequenced input: Tregs sorted from blood. This receptor was identified in a human donor in good health. This CDR3 reads CASTRLAGLLETGELFF. CDR3 nucleotides: TGTGCCAGCACACGACTAGCGGGACTCCTCGAAACCGGGGAGCTGTTTTTT.